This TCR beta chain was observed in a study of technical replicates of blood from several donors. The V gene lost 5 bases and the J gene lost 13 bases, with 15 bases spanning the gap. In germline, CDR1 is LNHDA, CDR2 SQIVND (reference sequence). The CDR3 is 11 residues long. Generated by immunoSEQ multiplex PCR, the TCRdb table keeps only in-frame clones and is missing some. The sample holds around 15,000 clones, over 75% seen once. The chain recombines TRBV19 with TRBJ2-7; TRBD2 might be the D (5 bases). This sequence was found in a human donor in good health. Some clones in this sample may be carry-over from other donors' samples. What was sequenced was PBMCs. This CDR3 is CASSYDGKEYF. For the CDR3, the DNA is TGTGCCAGTAGTTACGACGGGAAAGAATACTTC.